This passage covers 31 T cell receptor beta chains from one sample sequenced in a study of blood T cell repertoires in COVID-19. The assay was immunoSEQ multiplex PCR, and TCRdb's table has in-frame clones only and misses some. The data contain around 180,000 clones, about 85% of them singletons. The material sequenced was peripheral blood. These receptors all stem from an elderly man with COVID-19, enrolled during active disease.

The chain is built from TRBV7-9 and TRBJ2-1; a possible D gene is TRBD1 (6 bases). The CDR3 runs 13 residues. Trimming stripped 5 bases from V and 4 bases from J, with 9 bases between. Looked up from germline, CDR1 is SEHNR and CDR2 is FQNEAQ (reference sequence). The CDR3, as DNA: TGTGCCAGCAGCGAGGGACAATACAATGAGCAGTTCTTC. Translating gives CASSEGQYNEQFF.

This chain links TRBV6-5 with TRBJ1-2; TRBD1 might be the D (6 bases). This CDR3 contains 13 residues. Trimming stripped 5 bases from V and 2 bases from J, with 9 bases between. Germline-derived CDR1 and CDR2 are MNHEY and SVGAGI. The chain's CDR3 is CASSSGQNYGYTF. The CDR3 DNA is TGTGCCAGCAGTAGCGGACAGAACTATGGCTACACCTTC.

The chain couples TRBV6-2 or TRBV6-3 to TRBJ2-5; D is uncertain. The CDR3 consists of 12 residues. V gave up 5 bases and J gave up 5 bases, with 9 bases separating them. CDR1 is MNHEY and CDR2 is SVGEGT in the germline V gene. The CDR3 spells CASSVLGETQYF. The DNA for the CDR3 is TGTGCCAGCAGTGTTCTCGGGGAGACCCAGTACTTC.

This chain connects TRBV6-5 to TRBJ1-1; D may be TRBD1 (5 bases). Per the germline V gene, CDR1 is MNHEY and CDR2 is SVGAGI. Trimming took off 5 bases at V and 8 bases at J, with 18 bases between the two ends. This CDR3 has 14 amino acids. CDR3 nucleotide sequence: TGTGCCAGCAGTAACCCGGGACTTACCCAGGAAGCTTTCTTT. Its protein product is CASSNPGLTQEAFF.

This chain uses TRBV7-9 with TRBJ2-5, with D perhaps matching TRBD2 (5 bases). The CDR3 is made up of 14 amino acids. The V gene's germline CDR1 is SEHNR and CDR2 FQNEAQ (reference sequence). Between the trimmed V and J ends, which lost 0 bases and 1 base, there was a span of 6 bases. This CDR3 is CASSLAGVQETQYF. CDR3 nucleotides: TGTGCCAGCAGCTTAGCGGGAGTCCAAGAGACCCAGTACTTC.

This clone was found once. The J gene is TRBJ1-5, the V gene TRBV5-1; the D gene is possibly TRBD1 (5 bases). V lost 2 bases, J lost 4 bases, and 13 bases lay in between. Per germline, CDR1 SGHRS and CDR2 YFSETQ. The CDR3 is 15 amino acids. This CDR3 is CASSLSAGQNQPQHF. The DNA for the CDR3 is TGCGCCAGCAGCTTAAGTGCAGGGCAGAATCAGCCCCAGCATTTT.

The chain has TRBV15 and TRBJ1-2, with 7 bases that match TRBD1. This CDR3 spans 14 amino acids. CDR1 LNHNV and CDR2 YYDKDF come from the germline V gene (reference sequence). The ends lost 5 bases at V and 1 base at J; junction bases unmatched: 4. The CDR3 region is CATSLNRGNYGYTF. The CDR3 coding sequence is TGTGCCACCAGCCTCAACAGGGGTAACTATGGCTACACCTTC.

CDR3 DNA sequence: TGTGCCAGCAGCCAAGAACGTAAGGGAGGAGAGACCCAGTACTTC. This translates into CASSQERKGGETQYF. The chain has TRBV3-1 (or the pseudogene TRBV3-2) and TRBJ2-5; D is possibly TRBD2 (6 bases). Trimming shortened V by 0 bases and J by 4 bases, and 12 bases separated the two germline ends. The germline CDR1 and CDR2 sequences are LGHDT and YNNKEL (reference sequence). The CDR3 sequence is 15 residues long.

V usage is TRBV3-1 (or the pseudogene TRBV3-2) and J usage is TRBJ2-5; D is possibly TRBD2 (6 bases). This CDR3 is 14 amino acids long. Trimming removed 1 base from V and 0 bases from J, with 6 bases in between. Germline CDR1 and CDR2: LGHDT and YNNKEL (reference sequence). CDR3 residues: CASSQVADQETQYF. The CDR3 DNA follows: TGTGCCAGCAGCCAAGTAGCGGACCAAGAGACCCAGTACTTC.

Concerning this clone itself: The junction differs from germline at one of its ends, possibly a read error. The chain combines TRBV20-1 with TRBJ1-2, with a tentative D call TRBD1 (6 bases). This CDR3 comprises 8 residues. CDR1 and CDR2 from the germline V gene are DFQATT and SNEGSKA (reference sequence). This CDR3 is CSATIGQF. CDR3 nucleotides: TGCAGTGCGACCATTGGACAGTTC.

The chain has TRBV3-1 (or the pseudogene TRBV3-2) and TRBJ1-5; possible D gene TRBD1, 5 bases. CDR1 LGHDT and CDR2 YNNKEL come from the germline V gene (reference sequence). This CDR3 comprises 15 residues. Between the trimmed V and J ends, which lost 0 bases and 6 bases, there was a span of 12 bases. The CDR3 DNA sequence: TGTGCCAGCAGCCAAGATCTGACAGAGGTTCAGCCCCAGCATTTT. Its protein is CASSQDLTEVQPQHF.

This clone was detected a few times. This chain links TRBV9 with TRBJ2-1; 10 bases match TRBD2. The length of the CDR3 is 15 residues. Per germline, CDR1 SGDLS and CDR2 YYNGEE. The V segment lost 1 base and the J segment 10 bases; nucleotides outside the gene matches: 8. The DNA for the CDR3 is TGTGCCAGCAGCGTACAAGCGGGGGGGCCTCGGGAGCAGTTCTTC. This gives the protein CASSVQAGGPREQFF. Complete variable domain (other parts from reference TRBV9 and TRBJ2-1): DSGVTQTPKHLITATGQRVTLRCSPRSGDLSVYWYQQSLDQGLQFLIQYYNGEERAKGNILERFSAQQFPDLHSELNLSSLELGDSALYFCASSVQAGGPREQFFGPGTRLTVL.

The V gene is TRBV29-1, the J gene TRBJ1-5, with D maybe TRBD1 (6 bases). CDR1 SQVTM and CDR2 ANQGSEA come from the germline V gene. This CDR3 has 14 amino acids. V gave up 4 bases and J gave up 7 bases, with 17 bases separating them. DNA for the CDR3: TGCAGCGTTGCCCAACAGGGAGGGACCCAGCCCCAGCATTTT. Amino acids: CSVAQQGGTQPQHF.

CDR3 loop: CASSNPRQGWWETQYF. CDR3 nucleotide sequence: TGTGCCAGCAGCAACCCTAGACAGGGTTGGTGGGAGACCCAGTACTTC. The rearrangement links TRBV21-1 to TRBJ2-5; whether TRBD1, the table's D call, matches the DNA was not checked. TRBV21-1 is flagged as a pseudogene. The CDR3 is made up of 16 amino acids.

The J gene is TRBJ1-4, the V gene TRBV7-9; 10 nucleotides match TRBD1. CDR1 is SEHNR and CDR2 is FQNEAQ in the germline V gene (reference sequence). CDR3 length: 15 residues. Unmatched junction bases numbered 7, after V lost 5 bases and J lost 7 bases. The CDR3 DNA is TGTGCCAGCAGCACCCGACAGGGGGCAATTGAAAAACTGTTTTTT. Its translation: CASSTRQGAIEKLFF.

The chain uses TRBV27 and TRBJ2-7, with D perhaps matching TRBD2 (6 bases). Trimming took off 3 bases at V and 2 bases at J, with 11 bases between the two ends. The CDR3 length is 14 residues. Germline V CDR1 and CDR2: MNHEY, SMNVEV (reference sequence). The CDR3 sequence is CASSLGGTPYEQYF. The CDR3 DNA reads as TGTGCCAGCAGTTTGGGCGGGACCCCCTACGAGCAGTACTTC.

The chain combines TRBV25-1 with TRBJ1-5; TRBD1 agrees at 7 bases. CDR3 size: 15 residues. The V gene end was trimmed by 6 bases and the J gene end by 5 bases; junction bases not matched to a gene: 10. The germline CDR1 and CDR2 sequences are MGHDK and SYGVNS. This CDR3 is CASRHSGQLYQPQHF. In DNA, the CDR3 is TGTGCCAGCAGACACTCGGGACAGCTGTATCAGCCCCAGCATTTT.

The J gene is TRBJ2-7, the V gene TRBV7-2, with 8 bases matching TRBD2. With 3 bases clipped from V and 4 bases from J, the junction kept 17 bases outside the gene matches. Germline CDR1 is SGHTA and CDR2 is FQGNSA. The CDR3 totals 18 residues. The CDR3 bases are TGTGCCAGCAGCTTGGGGTCGCGGACTAGCCGGGAGATTTACGAGCAGTACTTC. This codes for CASSLGSRTSREIYEQYF.

V and J are TRBV15 and TRBJ1-3, with D tentatively TRBD1 (6 bases). Trimming removed 2 bases at V and 4 bases at J, with 18 bases between. The V gene's germline CDR1 is LNHNV and CDR2 YYDKDF (reference sequence). This CDR3 contains 17 residues. The CDR3, as DNA: TGTGCCACCAGCAGATCTTCGGCGGGGGCGCGGGGAAACACCATATATTTT. Translating it yields CATSRSSAGARGNTIYF.

The gene calls are TRBV25-1 and TRBJ1-6; 10 bases fit TRBD1. Germline CDR1 and CDR2: MGHDK and SYGVNS. The CDR3 covers 15 residues. V dropped 3 bases and J dropped 10; count of bases not matched to a gene: 6. The CDR3 loop is CASSEAGQGRSPLHF. The CDR3 DNA reads as TGTGCCAGCAGTGAGGCGGGACAGGGGAGATCACCCCTCCACTTT.

The chain carries TRBV6-6 and TRBJ1-5; 8 positions agree with TRBD1. The germline gives CDR1 MNHNY, CDR2 SVGAGI (reference sequence). The J segment lost 2 bases and the V segment lost 6 bases, leaving 9 bases of the junction unmatched. CDR3 length: 16 residues. CDR3 nucleotide sequence: TGTGCCAGCAGCCGTTGGACAGGGAGAGGCAATCAGCCCCAGCATTTT. This translates into CASSRWTGRGNQPQHF.

V is TRBV2 and J is TRBJ2-7, with a tentative D call TRBD1 (5 bases). CDR3 size: 15 residues. Germline CDR1 reads SNHLY; CDR2 reads FYNNEI. V dropped 5 bases and J dropped 0 bases, with 14 bases sitting between them. This CDR3 reads CASSTTVLTSYEQYF. Written as DNA, the CDR3 is TGTGCCAGCAGTACGACAGTGTTGACCTCCTACGAGCAGTACTTC.

The chain couples TRBV27 to TRBJ2-4; D gene uncertain. Trimming stripped 2 bases from V and 0 bases from J, with 8 bases between. The CDR3 sequence is 15 residues long. Germline lookup yields CDR1 MNHEY and CDR2 SMNVEV (reference sequence). The CDR3 bases are TGTGCCAGCAGTTTAGAGAGTAGAGCCAAAAACATTCAGTACTTC. This codes for CASSLESRAKNIQYF.

The chain couples TRBV6-5 to TRBJ1-3; no definite D call. This CDR3 has 14 amino acids. Trimming stripped 8 bases from V and 8 bases from J, with 19 bases between. Germline V gene data show CDR1 as MNHEY and CDR2 as SVGAGI. CDR3 sequence reads: CASANRSGRDTIYF. In DNA form, the CDR3 reads TGTGCCAGCGCAAATAGATCGGGTCGGGACACCATATATTTT.

The chain carries TRBV5-5 and TRBJ1-4; 7 bases are shared with TRBD1. Trimming took 4 bases from V and 7 from J; bases not matched to a gene: 10. CDR1 is SGHKS, CDR2 YYEKEE, per germline (reference sequence). CDR3 size: 15 residues. The CDR3 sequence: CASSLLQGLGEKLFF. CDR3 DNA sequence: TGTGCCAGCAGCCTGCTACAGGGGTTGGGTGAAAAACTGTTTTTT.

V gene TRBV5-1 combines with J gene TRBJ2-7, with 9 positions matching TRBD1. Germline V CDR1 and CDR2: SGHRS, YFSETQ. The CDR3 is made up of 13 amino acids. With V trimmed by 4 bases and J by 6 bases, 5 bases remained unmatched. CDR3 in amino acids: CASSEQGAREQYF. The CDR3 bases are TGCGCCAGCAGCGAACAGGGGGCTCGCGAGCAGTACTTC.

The chain carries TRBV11-3 and TRBJ2-1; 11 positions match TRBD1. The CDR3 extends over 15 amino acids. V lost 5 bases, J lost 7 bases, and 7 bases stayed unmatched. From germline, CDR1 is SGHNT and CDR2 YENEEA. The CDR3 DNA sequence: TGTGCCAGCAGCCTCCGGGGACAGGGGGGAAATGAGCAGTTCTTC. This encodes CASSLRGQGGNEQFF.

V and J are TRBV6-5 and TRBJ1-4; the match to TRBD1 covers 8 bases. The J segment lost 3 bases and the V segment lost 6 bases, leaving 3 bases of the junction unmatched. CDR3 length: 14 residues. Per the germline V gene, CDR1 is MNHEY and CDR2 is SVGAGI. CDR3 protein: CASRQGAANEKLFF. The CDR3 DNA is TGTGCCAGCAGGCAGGGGGCCGCTAATGAAAAACTGTTTTTT.

The V call is TRBV10-3, the J call TRBJ1-4; TRBD1 agrees at 8 bases. V lost 3 bases, J lost 7 bases, and 7 bases stayed unmatched. The CDR3 totals 15 residues. Looked up from germline, CDR1 is ENHRY and CDR2 is SYGVKD. CDR3 nucleotide sequence: TGTGCCATCAGTGATTTTTCAGGACAGGGTGAAAAACTGTTTTTT. Translation gives CAISDFSGQGEKLFF.

This sequence joins TRBV5-1 and TRBJ2-5; tentative D call: TRBD1 (6 bases). Germline-derived CDR1 and CDR2 are SGHRS and YFSETQ. Trimming took off 0 bases at V and 5 bases at J, with 11 bases between the two ends. The CDR3 runs 14 residues. The CDR3 loop is CASSLGQAEETQYF. The CDR3, as DNA: TGCGCCAGCAGCTTGGGACAGGCGGAGGAGACCCAGTACTTC.

This clone has a handful of counts. The chain employs TRBV19 and TRBJ1-2; TRBD1 aligns across 8 bases. Germline lookup yields CDR1 LNHDA and CDR2 SQIVND (reference sequence). The CDR3 runs to 14 residues. The ends lost 9 bases at V and 8 bases at J; junction bases unmatched: 14. The CDR3 region has the DNA TGTGCCAGCAACGACCAGGGGGCCTTTTGGGGCTACACCTTC. This sequence encodes CASNDQGAFWGYTF. The variable domain in full, with the rest retrieved from reference TRBV19 and TRBJ1-2, is DGGITQSPKYLFRKEGQNVTLSCEQNLNHDAMYWYRQDPGQGLRLIYYSQIVNDFQKGDIAEGYSVSREKKESFPLTVTSAQKNPTAFYLCASNDQGAFWGYTFGSGTRLTVV.